This record covers a single T cell receptor beta chain. Its antigen remains unidentified. The data were taken from a study of CD4+ T cells in melanoma. The repertoire was sequenced with immunoSEQ multiplex PCR; TCRdb's copy has only in-frame clones and lacks some. The profile shows about 9,600 clones, roughly 70% of them singletons. Germline values: CDR1 LNHNV, CDR2 YYDKDF (reference sequence). CDR3 length: 15 amino acids. Trimming left V 0 bases short and J 7 bases short, with 13 bases between. General study findings and limits: Neoantigen-specific CD4+ T cells in melanoma reportedly had diverse differentiation states. CD8+ T cell, macrophage and B cell function reportedly correlated with neoantigen-specific CD4+ T cells.

This receptor was identified in a human donor with melanoma. The sample taken for sequencing was cells from a culture (not recorded whether cultured in vitro). The chain has TRBV15 and TRBJ2-1; the D is unclear. CDR3 region: CATSRDPRTINEQFF. CDR3 in DNA: TGTGCCACCAGCAGAGATCCCCGGACCATTAATGAGCAGTTCTTC.